The entry below gives a single T cell receptor beta chain sequence along with its context. The data derive from a study of shared clonotypes between healthy human individuals. Study background: The plates for each donor numbered three CD4 naive, three CD4 memory, two CD8 naive and one CD8 memory.

Looked up from germline, CDR1 is KGHSY and CDR2 is FQNENV. Trimming took 3 bases from V and 0 from J; bases not matched to a gene: 14. CDR3 size: 18 residues. Donors were healthy HIV-negative adults without recently reported acute infections or vaccinations. Sequenced by immunoSEQ multiplex PCR; TCRdb stores in-frame clones only, minus some. The data hold around 700,000 clones, with about 74% observed a single time. Sequencing used memory CD4+ T cells sorted from blood. The subset: CD45RA-negative fraction. The source of this sequence is a woman in her 30s in good health. The chain is built from TRBV16 and TRBJ2-7, with 7 bases lining up with TRBD1. The CDR3, as DNA: TGTGCCAGCAGCCAGTCCTTGGGACAGATAAAGGCCTCCTACGAGCAGTACTTC. Translation: CASSQSLGQIKASYEQYF.